Below are 18 T cell receptor beta chains sequenced from a single sample in a study of Tregs in tolerant kidney transplant recipients. TCRdb's copy holds only in-frame clones and misses some; the assay was immunoSEQ multiplex PCR. The sample includes about 110,000 clones, nearly 90% of them seen just once. Sequencing was performed on CD4+ T cells from blood, taken before the transplant. Source of these receptors: a human donor who received a combined kidney and bone marrow transplant.

The chain links TRBV30 to TRBJ1-1; no definite D call. From germline, CDR1 is GTSNPN and CDR2 SVGIG (reference sequence). Deletions cut 0 bases from V and 1 base from J, with 6 bases between. The CDR3 runs to 13 residues. CDR3 in amino acids: CAWSVDSNTEAFF. For the CDR3, the DNA is TGTGCCTGGAGTGTAGACTCGAACACTGAAGCTTTCTTT.

This clone was counted only a few times. The V and J genes are TRBV25-1 and TRBJ1-3; D call uncertain. V was trimmed by 6 bases and J by 0 bases, leaving 3 bases between them. Germline loops: CDR1 MGHDK, CDR2 SYGVNS. This CDR3 region has 12 residues. In DNA, the CDR3 is TGTGCCAGCAGGAGCTCTGGAAACACCATATATTTT. This sequence encodes CASRSSGNTIYF.

The chain is built from TRBV27 and TRBJ1-2; 7 bases fit TRBD1. Germline CDR1 MNHEY, CDR2 SMNVEV (reference sequence). V dropped 6 bases and J dropped 0; count of bases not matched to a gene: 4. CDR3 length equals 14 residues. The CDR3 region has the DNA TGTGCCAGCAGGGACAGGTTTGCTAACTATGGCTACACCTTC. Protein product: CASRDRFANYGYTF.

This sequence joins TRBV7-8 and TRBJ2-7; 7 bases are a match to TRBD1. Trimming cost V 5 bases and J 0 bases; bases outside gene matches: 10. Germline lookup yields CDR1 SGHVS and CDR2 FQNEAQ. The CDR3 length is 16 residues. The CDR3 nucleotides read TGTGCCAGCAGCAACTTCGACAGGGACAGCTCCTACGAGCAGTACTTC. This sequence encodes CASSNFDRDSSYEQYF.

As concerns this clone: This sample includes further DNA sequences coding for the same CDR3. The chain employs TRBV6-5 and TRBJ1-5, with D possibly being TRBD1 (6 bases). The CDR3 totals 13 residues. Per germline, CDR1 MNHEY and CDR2 SVGAGI. V was clipped by 6 bases and J by 2 bases, with 8 bases between them. CDR3 in amino acids: CASRRQGNQPQHF. CDR3 nucleotides: TGTGCCAGCAGACGACAGGGCAATCAGCCCCAGCATTTT.

As DNA, the CDR3 is TGTGCCAGCAGTGTGGAGGGGGCGCTCTACGAGCAGTACTTC. Protein sequence: CASSVEGALYEQYF. The rearrangement links TRBV2 to TRBJ2-7, with TRBD1 as a possible D gene (7 bases). V lost 4 bases to trimming and J lost 3 bases, with 13 bases between them. CDR3 length: 14 amino acids. From germline, CDR1 is SNHLY and CDR2 FYNNEI.

This clone has just one count. V gene TRBV5-4 combines with J gene TRBJ1-3; D not certain. The germline V and J ends were trimmed by 0 bases and 0 bases, with 7 bases remaining between them. CDR3 length: 15 amino acids. Germline assignment: CDR1 SGHNT and CDR2 YYREEE (reference sequence). DNA of the CDR3: TGTGCCAGCAGCTTGGAACAAGTCTCTGGAAACACCATATATTTT. Translating gives CASSLEQVSGNTIYF.

The CDR3 loop reads CASSETITGELFF. In DNA form, the CDR3 reads TGTGCCAGCAGCGAGACTATTACCGGGGAGCTGTTTTTT. This chain connects TRBV9 to TRBJ2-2, with a weak D call TRBD2 (5 bases). Germline assignment: CDR1 SGDLS and CDR2 YYNGEE. The CDR3 consists of 13 residues. The V end lost 3 bases, the J end lost 5 bases, and 8 bases lay between the germline ends.

The rearrangement links TRBV14 to TRBJ1-3; no definite D call. Trimming pared 5 bases from V and 4 bases from J, leaving 6 bases between. The germline CDR1 and CDR2 sequences are SGHDN and FVKESK. The CDR3 consists of 12 residues. The CDR3 spells CASSVPGNTIYF. The CDR3 nucleotides read TGTGCCAGCAGCGTTCCGGGAAACACCATATATTTT.

The J gene is TRBJ1-3, the V gene TRBV7-9; the D gene is possibly TRBD1 (5 bases). Trimming took 3 bases from V and 4 from J, leaving 10 bases between them. CDR1 and CDR2 from the germline V gene are SEHNR and FQNEAQ (reference sequence). The CDR3 covers 14 residues. The CDR3 bases are TGTGCCAGCAGCTTCCGGAGGGGAGGAAACACCATATATTTT. Its protein is CASSFRRGGNTIYF.

This clone was counted once. The rearrangement links TRBV28 to TRBJ1-1, with TRBD1 as a possible D gene (6 bases). Deletions cut 7 bases from V and 0 bases from J, with 15 bases between. The CDR3 sequence is 15 residues long. Germline V CDR1 and CDR2: MDHEN, SYDVKM. CDR3 sequence (DNA): TGTGCCAGCAAGAGGGGGTATCACATGAACACTGAAGCTTTCTTT. This codes for CASKRGYHMNTEAFF.

This CDR3 reads CASSPPTRTDTQYF. CDR3 DNA: TGTGCCAGCTCACCCCCAACTAGGACAGATACGCAGTATTTT. The chain combines TRBV18 with TRBJ2-3, with D possibly being TRBD2 (5 bases). V was trimmed by 3 bases and J by 3 bases, leaving 10 bases between them. There are 14 residues in the CDR3. Germline values: CDR1 KGHSH, CDR2 LQKENI.

The CDR3 nucleotides are TGTGCCAGCAGAAGGACAGCTTCCTACGAGCAGTACTTC. Protein: CASRRTASYEQYF. The rearrangement joins TRBV6-6 to TRBJ2-7; a possible D gene is TRBD1 (6 bases). Germline assignment: CDR1 MNHNY and CDR2 SVGAGI (reference sequence). V was pared by 6 bases and J by 1 base, with 10 bases between. The CDR3 consists of 13 residues.

The chain combines TRBV6-1 with TRBJ1-2; D is unclear. Looked up from germline, CDR1 is MNHNS and CDR2 is SASEGT. The CDR3 spans 13 residues. Trimming took off 0 bases at V and 8 bases at J, with 10 bases between the two ends. The CDR3 loop reads CASSEAAGYGYTF. The CDR3 DNA reads TGTGCCAGCAGTGAAGCTGCAGGTTACGGCTACACCTTC.

The chain combines TRBV11-3 with TRBJ2-5; a possible D gene is TRBD1 (7 bases). Germline loops: CDR1 SGHNT, CDR2 YENEEA. This CDR3 contains 13 residues. Trimming stripped 6 bases from V and 3 bases from J, with 11 bases between. The CDR3 spells CASRGGGEETQYF. The CDR3 DNA reads TGTGCCAGCAGAGGGGGCGGGGAAGAGACCCAGTACTTC. The variable domain in full, completed from reference TRBV11-3 and TRBJ2-5, reads EAGVVQSPRYKIIEKKQPVAFWCNPISGHNTLYWYLQNLGQGPELLIRYENEEAVDDSQLPKDRFSAERLKGVDSTLKIQPAELGDSAVYLCASRGGGEETQYFGPGTRLLVL.

V usage is TRBV27 and J usage is TRBJ1-2, with 12 bases identical to TRBD1. V was clipped by 2 bases and J by 5 bases; unmatched bases: 3. This CDR3 contains 15 residues. Germline V gene sequence: CDR1 MNHEY, CDR2 SMNVEV (reference sequence). The CDR3 bases are TGTGCCAGCAGTTTACGGGGACAGGGGGCTTATGGCTACACCTTC. It translates to CASSLRGQGAYGYTF.

The chain employs TRBV7-6 and TRBJ1-2; 12 nucleotides match TRBD1. V dropped 2 bases and J dropped 7; count of bases not matched to a gene: 8. Per germline, CDR1 SGHVS and CDR2 FNYEAQ. This CDR3 comprises 16 residues. CDR3 in DNA: TGTGCCAGCAGCTTAAGCCCGGGACAGGGGGCGGGTGGCTACACCTTC. Its translation: CASSLSPGQGAGGYTF.

The genes are TRBV5-8 and TRBJ1-2, with a possible D match to TRBD1 (5 bases). The CDR3 is 14 residues long. Trimming cost V 4 bases and J 7 bases, with 17 bases left between them. Germline CDR1 reads SGHTS; CDR2 reads YDEGEE. The CDR3, as DNA: TGTGCCAGCAGCCCCTGGGAGGGGCGAAGTGGCTACACCTTC. Residues: CASSPWEGRSGYTF.